Given below is one T cell receptor beta chain in context. Its antigen remains unidentified. Amplified TCR beta CDR3 regions came from RNA transcripts. First-round RT-PCR targeting the TCR CDR3 was performed with the HTBI primer set. TCRdb re-derived calls from the multiplex PCR reads in MiXCR, one entry per CDR3 protein. The table records a few hundred thousand distinct CDR3 sequences, just over 45% of them present only once. The CDR3 is made up of 15 amino acids. Germline CDR1 is KGHSH and CDR2 is LQKENI. Trimming pared 2 bases from V and 2 bases from J, leaving 12 bases between. The data were obtained in a study of T cells in Graves' hyperthyroidism and ophthalmopathy. Study-wide findings and caveats: Most expanded thyroid clonotypes above 0.001 recurred in blood.

The chain employs TRBV18 and TRBJ1-1; D remains unclear. The sequence came from an adult woman with Graves' disease, either hyperthyroidism or ophthalmopathy (not recorded which). The specimen sequenced was peripheral blood or thyroid tissue (not recorded which). The CDR3 nucleotides read TGTGCCAGCTCACCAAATCGGGGTGCTAACACTGAAGCTTTCTTT. The encoded protein is CASSPNRGANTEAFF. The full variable domain, in which reference TRBV18 and TRBJ1-1 provide the parts outside the CDR3, is NAGVMQNPRHLVRRRGQEARLRCSPMKGHSHVYWYRQLPEEGLKFMVYLQKENIIDESGMPKERFSAEFPKEGPSILRIQQVVRGDSAAYFCASSPNRGANTEAFFGQGTRLTVV.